This entry lists 21 T cell receptor beta chains sequenced from one sample in a study of CD8 T cells in ankylosing spondylitis (dated by TCRdb to 2017 to 2019). The library was obtained by 5' RACE. For sequencing, an Illumina HiSeq 2500 was employed. Using fastp at Q25 and MiXCR, TCRdb reprocessed the public reads and kept productive beta chains. Rows with one shared CDR3 protein collapse into an entry with the most common genes and DNA. Within this sample are under 200,000 distinct CDR3 sequences, with 9.5% to 10% of them counted one time only. In total, the top ten clones hold roughly 15% of the sample. The source material was blood, either unsorted or a sorted T cell fraction (not recorded which). Receptor source: a female donor with ankylosing spondylitis or in good health (not recorded which).

The sample holds a few counts of this clonotype. This chain connects TRBV7-6 to TRBJ2-7; 10 bases map to TRBD2. Germline V gives CDR1 SGHVS, CDR2 FNYEAQ. This CDR3 comprises 17 residues. Trimming removed 0 bases from V and 6 bases from J; junction bases left unmatched: 11. The CDR3 here is CASSLARPAGGPIEQYF. Here the CDR3 DNA reads TGTGCCAGCAGCTTAGCGCGTCCAGCGGGAGGGCCTATCGAGCAGTACTTC.

The gene calls are TRBV5-1 and TRBJ2-3, with D uncertain. The germline V gene encodes CDR1 SGHRS and CDR2 YFSETQ. Trimming shortened V by 1 base and J by 6 bases, and 9 bases separated the two germline ends. The CDR3 covers 13 residues. The CDR3 sequence: CASSLLPKDTQYF. In DNA, the CDR3 is TGCGCCAGCAGCTTGCTCCCCAAGGATACGCAGTATTTT.

This clonotype was counted only a few times. CDR3: CASARDRGQGETQYF. The CDR3 bases are TGTGCCAGCGCCAGGGACAGGGGCCAGGGAGAGACCCAGTACTTC. The chain combines TRBV6-1 with TRBJ2-5; 10 nucleotides align to TRBD1. The J segment lost 4 bases and the V segment lost 8 bases, leaving 10 bases of the junction unmatched. From germline, CDR1 is MNHNS and CDR2 SASEGT. The CDR3 runs 15 residues.

At least ten counts were recorded for this clonotype. The chain links TRBV27 to TRBJ2-1, with 7 nucleotides matching TRBD1. The germline CDR1 and CDR2 sequences are MNHEY and SMNVEV (reference sequence). Trimming took 6 bases from V and 4 from J; bases not matched to a gene: 3. The CDR3 covers 13 residues. CDR3 loop: CASRQGQYNEQFF. Written as DNA, the CDR3 is TGTGCCAGCAGACAGGGACAGTACAATGAGCAGTTCTTC.

Many counts were recorded for this clonotype. J is TRBJ2-1 and V is TRBV28, with D hard to call. Germline values: CDR1 MDHEN, CDR2 SYDVKM. CDR3 length: 13 amino acids. Trimming took off 3 bases at V and 6 bases at J, with 9 bases between the two ends. The CDR3 nucleotides read TGTGCCAGCAGTTTTAACACTGTCAATGAGCAGTTCTTC. Its protein is CASSFNTVNEQFF.

Only a few counts were recorded for this clonotype. The chain employs TRBV28 and TRBJ2-3; 10 nucleotides line up with TRBD2. This CDR3 has 16 residues. CDR1 is MDHEN and CDR2 is SYDVKM in the germline V gene. The V gene end was trimmed by 3 bases and the J gene end by 6 bases; junction bases not matched to a gene: 9. The CDR3 is CASSLRASGSSDTQYF. The CDR3 DNA sequence: TGTGCCAGCAGTTTGAGGGCTAGCGGGAGTTCCGATACGCAGTATTTT.

At least ten counts were recorded for this clonotype. This CDR3 reads CATSRDKALWRGETAHEQFF. The CDR3 bases are TGTGCCACCAGCAGAGATAAAGCTCTGTGGAGGGGGGAAACGGCCCATGAGCAGTTCTTC. The rearrangement uses TRBV15 and TRBJ2-1; D possibly matches TRBD1 or TRBD2 (6 bases each). The germline gives CDR1 LNHNV, CDR2 YYDKDF (reference sequence). The CDR3 extends over 20 amino acids. V shed 0 bases and J shed 8 bases, with 29 bases lying between them.

The chain has TRBV4-3 and TRBJ1-1; D uncertain. The CDR3 contains 12 residues. The V end was cut by 5 bases, the J end by 6 bases, with 10 bases between. Germline loops: CDR1 LGHNA, CDR2 YSLEER. CDR3 sequence reads: CASSYEGAEAFF. The CDR3 bases are TGCGCCAGCAGCTACGAGGGTGCTGAAGCTTTCTTT.

This clonotype was observed a few times. The chain has TRBV20-1 and TRBJ2-1, with D possibly matching TRBD2 (6 bases). Looked up from germline, CDR1 is DFQATT and CDR2 is SNEGSKA (reference sequence). Deletions cut 2 bases from V and 8 bases from J, with 19 bases between. The CDR3 length is 15 residues. The CDR3: CSARSTSRFVDEQFF. In nucleotides, the CDR3 is TGCAGTGCTAGATCGACTAGTAGGTTTGTCGATGAGCAGTTCTTC.

This clonotype has a handful of counts. This chain connects TRBV7-3 to TRBJ2-3; TRBD2 aligns across 8 bases. This CDR3 is 14 amino acids long. CDR1 is SGHTA and CDR2 is FQGTGA in the germline V gene. J lost 4 bases, V lost 5 bases, and 5 bases had no gene match. CDR3 in DNA: TGTGCCAGCAGCCAAGCGGGAGAACCAGATACGCAGTATTTT. It translates to CASSQAGEPDTQYF.

This clonotype was seen a handful of times. This chain connects TRBV4-3 to TRBJ2-7; 12 bases match TRBD2. The CDR3 is 18 residues long. V gave up 2 bases and J gave up 3 bases; unmatched junction bases: 11. Germline CDR1 and CDR2: LGHNA and YSLEER. The CDR3 coding sequence is TGCGCCAGCAGCCAAAGCCCCCCGCTAGCGGGAGGGCTCTACGAGCAGTACTTC. It is translated as CASSQSPPLAGGLYEQYF.

This clonotype was recorded at least ten times. A much larger clone lies one base from this, so it may be a read error. V gene TRBV4-3 combines with J gene TRBJ2-1, with a weak D call TRBD2 (6 bases). The ends were cut back, 0 bases at V and 7 bases at J, with 7 bases in the middle. Per germline, CDR1 LGHNA and CDR2 YSLEER. This CDR3 comprises 13 residues. CDR3 sequence: CASSQDGGNEQFF. As DNA, the CDR3 is TGCGCCAGCAGCCAAGATGGGGGGAATGAGCAGTTCTTC.

V usage is TRBV7-9 and J usage is TRBJ1-1; no clear D gene. CDR1 and CDR2 from the germline V gene are SEHNR and FQNEAQ (reference sequence). The CDR3 covers 13 residues. Trimming stripped 7 bases from V and 1 base from J, with 10 bases between. CDR3 protein: CASTHPENTEAFF. The CDR3 DNA is TGTGCCAGCACTCACCCGGAGAACACTGAAGCTTTCTTT.

The chain uses TRBV2 and TRBJ2-1, with D unresolved. The CDR3 is 11 residues long. Germline values: CDR1 SNHLY, CDR2 FYNNEI. V dropped 8 bases and J dropped 6 bases, with 8 bases sitting between them. The CDR3 loop is CASGTVNEQFF. DNA of the CDR3: TGTGCCAGCGGCACAGTCAATGAGCAGTTCTTC.

The chain couples TRBV7-2 to TRBJ1-1; TRBD1 might be the D (5 bases). The CDR3 is 13 residues long. The V gene lost 5 bases and the J gene lost 6 bases, with 13 bases spanning the gap. CDR1 and CDR2 from the germline V gene are SGHTA and FQGNSA. CDR3 protein: CASSIAREAEAFF. CDR3 DNA sequence: TGTGCCAGCAGCATCGCCAGGGAGGCTGAAGCTTTCTTT.

This clonotype has a count of ten or more. This chain links TRBV29-1 with TRBJ2-7; possible D gene TRBD1, 6 bases. Germline V gene data show CDR1 as SQVTM and CDR2 as ANQGSEA. V lost 3 bases and J lost 4, with 16 bases in between. The CDR3 totals 14 residues. Here the CDR3 DNA reads TGCAGCGTTGAGGCCGGGACACCAGTTTACGAGCAGTACTTC. This encodes CSVEAGTPVYEQYF.

The gene calls are TRBV7-6 and TRBJ2-5; D uncertain. V shed 6 bases and J shed 1 base, with 12 bases lying between them. CDR3 length: 14 residues. CDR1 SGHVS and CDR2 FNYEAQ come from the germline V gene. DNA of the CDR3: TGTGCCAGCAGTCCCTCTCGCCCCCAAGAGACCCAGTACTTC. It encodes CASSPSRPQETQYF. The full variable domain, completed using reference TRBV7-6 and TRBJ2-5, is GAGVSQSPRYKVTKRGQDVALRCDPISGHVSLYWYRQALGQGPEFLTYFNYEAQQDKSGLPNDRFSAERPEGSISTLTIQRTEQRDSAMYRCASSPSRPQETQYFGPGTRLLVL.

This clonotype has a handful of counts. The chain has TRBV24-1 and TRBJ2-3; 10 positions agree with TRBD2. V shed 10 bases, J shed 4 bases, and the junction held 10 bases outside the gene matches. Per germline, CDR1 KGHDR and CDR2 SFDVKD. The CDR3 contains 15 residues. The CDR3 DNA sequence: TGTGCCACGGGGGGTCTAGCGGGAGTCGCAGATACGCAGTATTTT. Translating it yields CATGGLAGVADTQYF.

V and J are TRBV18 and TRBJ2-3; TRBD1 agrees at 9 bases. V trimming: 3 bases; J trimming: 2 bases; junction bases outside the gene matches: 12. The CDR3 totals 18 residues. Per the germline V gene, CDR1 is KGHSH and CDR2 is LQKENI. The CDR3, as DNA: TGTGCCAGCTCACCGTTGATGAATACAGGGGGCCCCACAGATACGCAGTATTTT. Translating it yields CASSPLMNTGGPTDTQYF.

J is TRBJ1-5 and V is TRBV6-1; no definite D call. The germline CDR1 and CDR2 sequences are MNHNS and SASEGT. CDR3 length: 14 residues. The V and J ends lost 2 bases and 4 bases respectively, with 9 bases between them. CDR3 in amino acids: CASSEQLGNQPQHF. The CDR3 DNA is TGTGCCAGCAGTGAACAGCTGGGGAATCAGCCCCAGCATTTT.

This clonotype has a count of ten or more. This rearrangement joins TRBV12-3 or TRBV12-4 to TRBJ1-5; D may be TRBD1 (5 bases). The CDR3 consists of 14 residues. Trimming cost V 6 bases and J 5 bases, with 14 bases left between them. CDR3 DNA sequence: TGTGCCAGCAGCGGGGTAGGGGTACATCAGCCCCAGCATTTT. It codes for CASSGVGVHQPQHF.